Following are 23 T cell receptor beta chains from one sample sequenced in a study of cytomegalovirus exposure and HLA in healthy donors. The assay was immunoSEQ multiplex PCR, and TCRdb's table has in-frame clones only and misses some. The sample records about 84,000 clones, under 95% being singletons. The sample consisted of PBMCs. These receptors originate from a man aged 25 to 45 in good health and CMV-seronegative.

J is TRBJ1-2 and V is TRBV5-1; 7 bases map to TRBD1. Germline CDR1 reads SGHRS; CDR2 reads YFSETQ. This CDR3 spans 13 amino acids. V trimming: 0 bases; J trimming: 10 bases; junction bases outside the gene matches: 6. The CDR3 nucleotides read TGCGCCAGCAGCTTGGACAGGGGAACGGTCTACACCTTC. Amino acid sequence: CASSLDRGTVYTF.

The genes are TRBV27 and TRBJ2-7; D unresolved. The germline V and J ends were trimmed by 8 bases and 7 bases, with 21 bases remaining between them. The CDR3 contains 14 residues. The germline V gene has CDR1 MNHEY and CDR2 SMNVEV (reference sequence). CDR3 DNA sequence: TGTGCCAGCCGACCTCGCCGGGTTCTACGGGAGCAGTACTTC. Its protein product is CASRPRRVLREQYF.

This clone was observed a single time. The J gene is TRBJ2-1, the V gene TRBV4-1, with 7 nucleotides matching TRBD2. V lost 1 base, J lost 6 bases, and 3 bases stayed unmatched. The CDR3 is 14 amino acids. Germline values: CDR1 MGHRA, CDR2 YSYEKL. CDR3 amino acids: CASSQGEGLNEQFF. The CDR3 coding sequence is TGCGCCAGCAGCCAAGGGGAGGGCCTCAATGAGCAGTTCTTC.

The chain carries TRBV5-4 and TRBJ1-2; the D is unclear. Deletions cut 3 bases from V and 7 bases from J, with 16 bases between. Germline CDR1 SGHNT, CDR2 YYREEE (reference sequence). The CDR3 totals 14 residues. CDR3 coding DNA: TGTGCCAGCAGCTACCAGACCATGGGAGGTGGCTACACCTTC. Protein product: CASSYQTMGGGYTF. Drawing the rest from reference TRBV5-4 and TRBJ1-2, the complete variable domain is ETGVTQSPTHLIKTRGQQVTLRCSSQSGHNTVSWYQQALGQGPQFIFQYYREEENGRGNFPPRFSGLQFPNYSSELNVNALELDDSALYLCASSYQTMGGGYTFGSGTRLTVV.

The gene calls are TRBV5-5 and TRBJ1-6; weak D call: TRBD1 (5 bases). This CDR3 has 18 amino acids. Germline CDR1 and CDR2: SGHKS and YYEKEE (reference sequence). The V end was cut by 3 bases, the J end by 8 bases, with 24 bases between. CDR3 protein: CASSSRQTLPLYHSPLHF. CDR3 nucleotide sequence: TGTGCCAGCAGCTCAAGACAGACTCTCCCCCTATATCATTCACCCCTCCACTTT.

The chain carries TRBV11-2 and TRBJ2-5, with TRBD1 as a possible D gene (5 bases). V lost 3 bases and J 2 bases, leaving 10 bases between the germline ends. The germline CDR1 and CDR2 sequences are SGHAT and FQNNGV. The CDR3 runs to 14 residues. The CDR3: CASSFFDRQETQYF. As DNA, the CDR3 is TGTGCCAGCAGCTTTTTCGACAGACAAGAGACCCAGTACTTC.

The CDR3 DNA reads as TGTGCCATCAGTGAGTCGGGCAGGGCGAACACTGAAGCTTTCTTT. This encodes CAISESGRANTEAFF. This chain joins TRBV10-3 and TRBJ1-1; TRBD1 is a possible D gene (5 bases). Germline CDR1 reads ENHRY; CDR2 reads SYGVKD. The V gene lost 0 bases and the J gene lost 1 base, with 9 bases spanning the gap. The CDR3 is made up of 15 amino acids.

This clone was counted only a few times. J is TRBJ1-1 and V is TRBV13; D gene uncertain. Germline V gene sequence: CDR1 PRHDT, CDR2 FYEKMQ (reference sequence). The V and J ends lost 4 bases and 8 bases respectively, with 8 bases between them. The CDR3 length is 11 residues. The chain's CDR3 is CASSYSVEAFF. CDR3 nucleotide sequence: TGTGCCAGCAGCTATTCCGTGGAAGCTTTCTTT. The entire variable domain, with the rest obtained from reference TRBV13 and TRBJ1-1, is as follows: AAGVIQSPRHLIKEKRETATLKCYPIPRHDTVYWYQQGPGQDPQFLISFYEKMQSDKGSIPDRFSAQQFSDYHSELNMSSLELGDSALYFCASSYSVEAFFGQGTRLTVV.

The gene calls are TRBV6-5 and TRBJ2-3; 9 bases fit TRBD2. After removal of 8 bases from V and 2 bases from J, the junction contained 2 bases not matched to a gene. Germline CDR1 reads MNHEY; CDR2 reads SVGAGI. CDR3 length equals 13 residues. In DNA, the CDR3 is TGTGCCAGCGGGACTAGCTACACAGATACGCAGTATTTT. It yields the protein CASGTSYTDTQYF.

The chain couples TRBV4-1 to TRBJ2-7, with 9 nucleotides matching TRBD1. The length of the CDR3 is 16 residues. The junction had 13 bases not matched to a gene; V was cut back by 4 bases and J by 6 bases. CDR1 and CDR2 (germline): MGHRA, YSYEKL. The CDR3 loop reads CASSPLEDRGLGEQYF. CDR3 DNA sequence: TGCGCCAGCAGCCCCTTAGAGGACAGGGGATTGGGCGAGCAGTACTTC.

The chain has TRBV5-1 and TRBJ2-5, with D unresolved. V lost 0 bases to trimming and J lost 4 bases, with 7 bases between them. Germline lookup yields CDR1 SGHRS and CDR2 YFSETQ. CDR3 size: 13 residues. CDR3 amino acids: CASSLGAPETQYF. In DNA form, the CDR3 reads TGCGCCAGCAGCTTGGGGGCACCAGAGACCCAGTACTTC.

The chain couples TRBV2 to TRBJ1-1; maybe TRBD1 (5 bases). The V end lost 4 bases, the J end lost 10 bases, and 16 bases lay between the germline ends. This CDR3 comprises 13 residues. The germline V gene has CDR1 SNHLY and CDR2 FYNNEI. The CDR3 nucleotides read TGTGCCAGCAGTGGAATGGACAACTTAGTAGCTTTCTTT. It specifies CASSGMDNLVAFF.

The V and J genes are TRBV21-1 and TRBJ2-7; TRBD2 is taken as the D call from the table, unchecked against the DNA. TRBV21-1 is marked as a pseudogene. CDR3 length equals 14 residues. CDR3: CASIFGTNSYEQYF. CDR3 coding DNA: TGTGCCAGCATCTTCGGGACTAACTCCTACGAGCAGTACTTC.

The chain uses TRBV15 and TRBJ2-7, with D perhaps TRBD1 (6 bases). Germline assignment: CDR1 LNHNV and CDR2 YYDKDF (reference sequence). The CDR3 covers 13 residues. Between the trimmed V and J ends, which lost 3 bases and 3 bases, there was a span of 9 bases. The CDR3 sequence is CATSRDSSYEQYF. CDR3 nucleotides: TGTGCCACCAGCAGGGACAGCAGCTACGAGCAGTACTTC.

This chain links TRBV19 with TRBJ2-7, with D perhaps TRBD2 (6 bases). Germline CDR1 and CDR2: LNHDA and SQIVND (reference sequence). The CDR3 totals 15 residues. Between the trimmed V and J ends, which lost 11 bases and 6 bases, there was a span of 26 bases. This CDR3 is CASSRGGGDVGEQYF. Here the CDR3 DNA reads TGTGCCTCGTCTCGGGGCGGCGGGGACGTCGGCGAGCAGTACTTC.

This chain joins TRBV4-2 and TRBJ2-1; 8 bases fit TRBD2. Germline lookup yields CDR1 LGHNA and CDR2 YNFKEQ. V was clipped by 0 bases and J by 4 bases; unmatched bases: 5. The CDR3 consists of 16 residues. The CDR3 reads CASSQDSSGGYNEQFF. CDR3 sequence (DNA): TGTGCCAGCAGCCAAGATTCCAGCGGGGGTTACAATGAGCAGTTCTTC.

The chain links TRBV19 to TRBJ2-7, with 8 bases lining up with TRBD1. Trimming cost V 6 bases and J 6 bases; bases outside gene matches: 10. CDR1 LNHDA and CDR2 SQIVND come from the germline V gene (reference sequence). The CDR3 contains 14 residues. The CDR3 coding sequence is TGTGCCAGTAGCCGGACAGGGTATCAGGTCGAGCAGTACTTC. Protein: CASSRTGYQVEQYF.

This rearrangement joins TRBV25-1 to TRBJ2-7; 12 nucleotides match TRBD2. The CDR3 contains 18 residues. Looked up from germline, CDR1 is MGHDK and CDR2 is SYGVNS. V shed 3 bases, J shed 0 bases, and the junction held 9 bases outside the gene matches. CDR3 loop: CASSDTGLAGGSSYEQYF. CDR3 DNA: TGTGCCAGCAGTGATACGGGTCTAGCGGGAGGGAGCTCCTACGAGCAGTACTTC.

The chain joins TRBV9 to TRBJ1-3; possibly TRBD1 for D (6 bases). V lost 3 bases to trimming and J lost 0 bases, with 10 bases between them. The CDR3 runs 15 residues. In germline, CDR1 is SGDLS, CDR2 YYNGEE. The CDR3 sequence is CASSADRNSGNTIYF. CDR3 nucleotide sequence: TGTGCCAGCAGCGCAGACAGGAACTCTGGAAACACCATATATTTT.

The gene calls are TRBV28 and TRBJ2-5; maybe TRBD2 (5 bases). V was trimmed by 5 bases and J by 5 bases, leaving 21 bases between them. CDR3 length: 16 amino acids. Looked up from germline, CDR1 is MDHEN and CDR2 is SYDVKM. The CDR3 nucleotides read TGTGCCAGCAGTGCTACTAGTGGTAGTTCCGAGGAGACCCAGTACTTC. It encodes CASSATSGSSEETQYF. Combining the CDR3 with reference TRBV28 and TRBJ2-5 gives the whole variable domain DVKVTQSSRYLVKRTGEKVFLECVQDMDHENMFWYRQDPGLGLRLIYFSYDVKMKEKGDIPEGYSVSREKKERFSLILESASTNQTSMYLCASSATSGSSEETQYFGPGTRLLVL.

This rearrangement joins TRBV27 to TRBJ2-3; 9 nucleotides match TRBD2. The length of the CDR3 is 14 residues. The germline gives CDR1 MNHEY, CDR2 SMNVEV (reference sequence). Trimming removed 3 bases from V and 5 bases from J; junction bases left unmatched: 3. CDR3: CASSFGAGGDTQYF. The DNA of the CDR3 is TGTGCCAGCAGTTTCGGAGCGGGGGGAGATACGCAGTATTTT.

The chain uses TRBV5-1 and TRBJ1-4; D may be TRBD1 (6 bases). V lost 7 bases and J 8 bases, leaving 15 bases between the germline ends. CDR3 length equals 13 residues. Germline values: CDR1 SGHRS, CDR2 YFSETQ. CDR3 in DNA: TGCGCCAGCTCAGAGGGGGTTAGAGAAAAACTGTTTTTT. Its translation is CASSEGVREKLFF.

The chain employs TRBV7-2 and TRBJ1-6; D is unclear. The V end was cut by 8 bases, the J end by 7 bases, with 18 bases between. Per germline, CDR1 SGHTA and CDR2 FQGNSA. The CDR3 is 15 amino acids. The CDR3 region is CASRKREELNSPLHF. DNA of the CDR3: TGTGCCAGCCGGAAACGGGAGGAGCTCAATTCACCCCTCCACTTT.